This T cell receptor beta chain originates from a study of cytomegalovirus exposure and HLA in healthy donors. Study context: The study's early data release held around 85 million unique TCRs from HLA-typed donors. The study, taken as a whole, reports: A later analysis linked 15,000 to 20,000 TCR beta sequences to HLA alleles at 0.05 false discovery rate. TCR beta chains numbering more than 150 were designated cytomegalovirus-associated. The authors assumed roughly uniform sequencing depth across donors for presence/absence analyses.

The PCR employed 60 Vbeta primers together with 13 Jbeta primers. Repertoires were generated with immunoSEQ multiplex PCR, while TCRdb's copy carries only in-frame clones and drops some. Seen here are approximately 180,000 clones, 75% to 85% observed once, and the top ten hold about 2.3%. V was clipped by 2 bases and J by 6 bases; unmatched bases: 14. CDR1 and CDR2 from the germline V gene are SGHDT and YYEEEE. This CDR3 contains 17 residues. This clone was seen once. As yet, its antigen is unknown. V and J are TRBV5-6 and TRBJ2-7; TRBD2 aligns across 10 bases. The source of this sequence is a woman under 40 in good health and CMV-seronegative. The sequencing input was PBMCs. The CDR3 DNA follows: TGTGCCAGCAGCTTTGGGGTTTATGAGCGGGAGGGCCTCGAGCAGTACTTC. Its protein product is CASSFGVYEREGLEQYF.